This TCR beta chain derives from a study of beta chain features in type 1 diabetes. Germline CDR1 SGHNT, CDR2 YYREEE (reference sequence). Trimming took 4 bases from V and 0 from J, leaving 11 bases between them. This CDR3 is 15 amino acids long. The whole isolated RNA underwent reverse transcription, so sequencing captured expressed TCRB transcripts. Repertoires were generated with immunoSEQ multiplex PCR, while TCRdb's copy carries only in-frame clones and drops some. The table has roughly 450,000 clones, approximately 13% seen once. This clone was counted only a few times. No antigen is known for it. Study-level points and caveats: An over-representation of cells with high TCR expression could result from cDNA sequencing.

The chain combines TRBV5-4 with TRBJ2-1; D gene unclear. The sequence was collected from a man aged 30 to 45 in good health. Sequencing was performed on naive CD4+ T cells from blood. CDR3 in DNA: TGTGCCAGCAGCCCACCAGTTAGCTCCTACAATGAGCAGTTCTTC. This encodes CASSPPVSSYNEQFF.